This T cell receptor beta chain originates from a study of Ad26.COV2.S vaccination and SARS-CoV-2 variants. Germline loops: CDR1 SGHTS, CDR2 YDEGEE. With 2 bases removed from V and 4 bases from J, the gap between germline ends came to 12 bases. CDR3 length: 15 amino acids. This table comes from immunoSEQ multiplex PCR, and its TCRdb copy is limited to in-frame clones, with some not included. The table lists around 300,000 clones, around nine tenths of them singletons. Treatment given: some 20 received Ad26.COV2.S at low or high dose, single or two shots; about 5 received placebo; per-sample allocation not given. Collection of samples fell on day 63 after the first vaccine or placebo injection. Adults aged 18-55 years in Boston included the donor.

The sample consisted of peripheral blood, taken in a trial of Ad26.COV2.S vaccine versus placebo. The sequence came from a person aged 18-60 years who received the Ad26.COV2.S COVID-19 vaccine or a placebo. V is TRBV5-8 and J is TRBJ2-2; TRBD1 is a possible D gene (5 bases). The CDR3 loop is CASSLGGAVTGELFF. The CDR3 bases are TGTGCCAGCAGCTTAGGTGGGGCCGTCACCGGGGAGCTGTTTTTT.